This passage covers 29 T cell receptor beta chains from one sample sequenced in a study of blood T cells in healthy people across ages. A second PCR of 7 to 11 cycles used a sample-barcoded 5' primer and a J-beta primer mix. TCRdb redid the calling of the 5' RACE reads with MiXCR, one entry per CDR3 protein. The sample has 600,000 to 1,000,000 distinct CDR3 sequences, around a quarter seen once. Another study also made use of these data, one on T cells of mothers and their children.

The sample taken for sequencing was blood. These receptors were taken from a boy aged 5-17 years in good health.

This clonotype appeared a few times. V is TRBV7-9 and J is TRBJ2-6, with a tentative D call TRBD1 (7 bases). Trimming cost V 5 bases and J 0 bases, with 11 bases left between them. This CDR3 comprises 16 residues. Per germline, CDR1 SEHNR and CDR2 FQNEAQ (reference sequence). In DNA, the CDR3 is TGTGCCAGCAGCCCCCAGGGGGGCTCTGGGGCCAACGTCCTGACTTTC. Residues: CASSPQGGSGANVLTF.

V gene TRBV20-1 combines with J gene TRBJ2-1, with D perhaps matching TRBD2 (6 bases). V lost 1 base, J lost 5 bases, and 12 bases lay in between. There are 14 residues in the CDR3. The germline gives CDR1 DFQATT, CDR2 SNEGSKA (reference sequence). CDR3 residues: CSARADYRNNEQFF. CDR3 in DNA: TGCAGTGCTAGAGCGGACTACAGAAACAATGAGCAGTTCTTC.

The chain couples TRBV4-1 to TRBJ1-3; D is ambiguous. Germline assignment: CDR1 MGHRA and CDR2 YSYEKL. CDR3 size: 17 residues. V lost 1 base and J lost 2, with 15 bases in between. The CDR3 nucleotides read TGCGCCAGCAGCCAAGCTGCCGCCGTCACTGCTGGAAACACCATATATTTT. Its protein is CASSQAAAVTAGNTIYF.

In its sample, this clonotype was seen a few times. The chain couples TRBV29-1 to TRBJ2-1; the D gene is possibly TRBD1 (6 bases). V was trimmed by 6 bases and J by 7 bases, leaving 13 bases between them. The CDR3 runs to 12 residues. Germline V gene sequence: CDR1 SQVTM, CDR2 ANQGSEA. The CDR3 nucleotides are TGCAGCGTCACAGGGCAGGGAAATGAGCAGTTCTTC. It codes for CSVTGQGNEQFF.

The CDR3 loop is CASSLERWGAQETQYF. CDR3 nucleotide sequence: TGTGCCAGCAGTTTAGAACGCTGGGGGGCCCAAGAGACCCAGTACTTC. V is TRBV12-3 or TRBV12-4 and J is TRBJ2-5; perhaps D is TRBD1 or TRBD2 (6 bases each). The CDR3 sequence is 16 residues long. Trimming cost V 1 base and J 1 base, with 13 bases left between them.

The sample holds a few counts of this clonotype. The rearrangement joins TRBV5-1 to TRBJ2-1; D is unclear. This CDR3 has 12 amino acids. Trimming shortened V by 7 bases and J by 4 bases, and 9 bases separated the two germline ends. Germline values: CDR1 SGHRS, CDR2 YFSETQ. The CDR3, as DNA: TGCGCCAGCGCCGCCGGATACAATGAGCAGTTCTTC. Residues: CASAAGYNEQFF.

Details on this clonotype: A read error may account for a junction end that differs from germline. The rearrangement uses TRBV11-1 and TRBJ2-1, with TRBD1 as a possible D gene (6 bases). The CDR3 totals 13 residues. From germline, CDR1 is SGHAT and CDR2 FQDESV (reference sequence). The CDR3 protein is CAVSQGSPNEQFF. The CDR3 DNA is TGTGCCGTATCGCAGGGGTCCCCTAATGAACAGTTCTTC.

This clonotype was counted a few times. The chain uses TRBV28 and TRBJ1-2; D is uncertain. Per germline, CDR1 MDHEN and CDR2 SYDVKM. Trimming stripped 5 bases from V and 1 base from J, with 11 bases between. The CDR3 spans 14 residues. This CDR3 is CASSPQTVNYGYTF. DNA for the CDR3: TGTGCCAGCAGTCCACAGACGGTTAACTATGGCTACACCTTC.

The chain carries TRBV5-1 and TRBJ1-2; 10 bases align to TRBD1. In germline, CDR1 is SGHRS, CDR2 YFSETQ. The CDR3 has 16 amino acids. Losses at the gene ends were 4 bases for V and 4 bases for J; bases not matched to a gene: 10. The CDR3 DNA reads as TGCGCCAGCAGCCGACAACCGGGACAGGGGATCTATGGCTACACCTTC. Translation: CASSRQPGQGIYGYTF.

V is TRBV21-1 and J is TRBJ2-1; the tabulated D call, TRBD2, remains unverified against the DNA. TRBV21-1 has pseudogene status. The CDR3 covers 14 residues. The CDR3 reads CASSKEGGGNEQFF. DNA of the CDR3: TGTGCCAGCAGCAAAGAGGGAGGCGGAAATGAGCAGTTCTTC.

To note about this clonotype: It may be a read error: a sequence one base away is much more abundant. The CDR3, as DNA: TGTGCCAGCTCACCACTGGACGGAGCCGGTCAGCCCCAGCATTTT. Its translation is CASSPLDGAGQPQHF. This chain uses TRBV18 with TRBJ1-5; D unclear. This CDR3 is 15 amino acids long. The ends were cut back, 1 base at V and 6 bases at J, with 13 bases in the middle. Per the germline V gene, CDR1 is KGHSH and CDR2 is LQKENI.

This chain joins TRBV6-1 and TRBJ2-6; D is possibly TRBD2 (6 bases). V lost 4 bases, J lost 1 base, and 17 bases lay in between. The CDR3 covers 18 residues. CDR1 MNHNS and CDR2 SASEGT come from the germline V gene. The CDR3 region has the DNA TGTGCCAGCAGTGGATCGCGGGGTTATGGTTCTGGGGCCAACGTCCTGACTTTC. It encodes CASSGSRGYGSGANVLTF.

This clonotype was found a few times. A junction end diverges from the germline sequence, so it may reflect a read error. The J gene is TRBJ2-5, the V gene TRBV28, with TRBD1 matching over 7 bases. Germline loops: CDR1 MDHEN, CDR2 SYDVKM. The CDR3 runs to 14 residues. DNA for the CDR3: TGTGCCAGCAGTTTGACAGGGAAGGGAGAGACCCAGCACTTC. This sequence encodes CASSLTGKGETQHF.

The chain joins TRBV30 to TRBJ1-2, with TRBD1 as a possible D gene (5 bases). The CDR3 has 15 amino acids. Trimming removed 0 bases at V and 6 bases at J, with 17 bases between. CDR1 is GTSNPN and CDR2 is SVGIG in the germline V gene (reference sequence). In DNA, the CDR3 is TGTGCCTGGAGTGTACGATTGAACAGAGGGGATGGCTACACCTTC. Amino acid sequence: CAWSVRLNRGDGYTF.

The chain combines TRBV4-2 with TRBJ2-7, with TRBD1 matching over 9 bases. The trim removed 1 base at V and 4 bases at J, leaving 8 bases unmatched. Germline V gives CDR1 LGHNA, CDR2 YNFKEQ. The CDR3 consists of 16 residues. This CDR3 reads CASSQAPGQGEYEQYF. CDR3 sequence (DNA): TGTGCCAGCAGCCAAGCCCCGGGACAGGGAGAGTACGAGCAGTACTTC.

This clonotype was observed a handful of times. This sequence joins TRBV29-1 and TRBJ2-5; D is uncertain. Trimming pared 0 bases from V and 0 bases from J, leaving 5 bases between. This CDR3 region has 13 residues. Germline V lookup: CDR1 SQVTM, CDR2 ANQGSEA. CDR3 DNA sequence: TGCAGCGTTGAAGACCGGTACCAAGAGACCCAGTACTTC. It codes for CSVEDRYQETQYF.

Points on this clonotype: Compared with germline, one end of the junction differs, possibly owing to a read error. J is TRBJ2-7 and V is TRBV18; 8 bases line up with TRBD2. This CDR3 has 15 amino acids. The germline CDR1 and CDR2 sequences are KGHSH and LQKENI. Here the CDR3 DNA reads TGTGCCAGCTCACCGTTTAGCGGGATCTCCTACGGGCAGTACTTC. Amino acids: CASSPFSGISYGQYF.

The CDR3: CASSLTPLEGYTF. CDR3 DNA sequence: TGTGCCAGCAGTTTAACACCACTAGAAGGCTACACCTTC. The chain employs TRBV12-3 or TRBV12-4 and TRBJ1-2; D gene unclear. Between the trimmed V and J ends, which lost 2 bases and 8 bases, there was a span of 12 bases. The CDR3 is 13 amino acids.

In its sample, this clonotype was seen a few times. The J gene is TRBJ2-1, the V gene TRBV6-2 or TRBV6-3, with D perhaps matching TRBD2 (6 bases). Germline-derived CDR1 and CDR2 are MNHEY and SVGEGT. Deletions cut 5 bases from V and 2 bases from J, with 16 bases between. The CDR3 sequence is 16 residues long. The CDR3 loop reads CASSAPGRTTYNEQFF. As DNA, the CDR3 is TGTGCCAGCAGTGCCCCCGGGAGAACGACCTACAATGAGCAGTTCTTC.

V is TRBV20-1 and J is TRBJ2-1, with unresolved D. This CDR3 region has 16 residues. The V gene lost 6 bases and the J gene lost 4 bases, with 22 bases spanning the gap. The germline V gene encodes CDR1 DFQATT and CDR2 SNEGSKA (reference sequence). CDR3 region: CSALLDPDRLYNEQFF. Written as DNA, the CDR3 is TGCAGTGCCTTACTCGACCCTGATCGGCTTTACAATGAGCAGTTCTTC.

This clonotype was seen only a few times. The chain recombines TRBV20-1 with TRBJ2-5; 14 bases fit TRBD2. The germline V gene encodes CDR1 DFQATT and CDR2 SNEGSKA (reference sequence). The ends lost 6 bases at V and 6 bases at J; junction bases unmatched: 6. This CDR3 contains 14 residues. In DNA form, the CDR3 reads TGCAGTGCCTCGACTAGCGGGGGGGCACAGACCCAGTACTTC. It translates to CSASTSGGAQTQYF.

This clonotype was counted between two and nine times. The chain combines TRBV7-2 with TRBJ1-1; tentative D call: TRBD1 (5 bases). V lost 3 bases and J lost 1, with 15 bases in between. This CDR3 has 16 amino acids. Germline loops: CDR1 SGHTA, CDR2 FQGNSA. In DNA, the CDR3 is TGTGCCAGCAGCTTTTCTGGGGGGGGGAAGAACACTGAAGCTTTCTTT. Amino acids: CASSFSGGGKNTEAFF.

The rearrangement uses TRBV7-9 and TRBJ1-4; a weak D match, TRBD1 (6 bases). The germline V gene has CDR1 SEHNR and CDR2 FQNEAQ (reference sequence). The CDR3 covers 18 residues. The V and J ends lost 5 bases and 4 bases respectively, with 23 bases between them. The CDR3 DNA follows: TGTGCCAGCAGCCCTTGGACAGCCGATCGAAGACTTAATGAAAAACTGTTTTTT. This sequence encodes CASSPWTADRRLNEKLFF.

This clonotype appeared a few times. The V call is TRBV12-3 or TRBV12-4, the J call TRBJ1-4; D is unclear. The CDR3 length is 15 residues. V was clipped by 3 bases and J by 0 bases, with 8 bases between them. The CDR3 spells CASSFTPATNEKLFF. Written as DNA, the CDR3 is TGTGCCAGCAGTTTTACGCCCGCAACTAATGAAAAACTGTTTTTT.

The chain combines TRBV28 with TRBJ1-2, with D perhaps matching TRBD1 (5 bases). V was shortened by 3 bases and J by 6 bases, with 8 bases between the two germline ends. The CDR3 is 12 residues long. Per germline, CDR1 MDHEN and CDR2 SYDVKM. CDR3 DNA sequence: TGTGCCAGCAGTTTTCCGGGGGATGGCTACACCTTC. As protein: CASSFPGDGYTF.

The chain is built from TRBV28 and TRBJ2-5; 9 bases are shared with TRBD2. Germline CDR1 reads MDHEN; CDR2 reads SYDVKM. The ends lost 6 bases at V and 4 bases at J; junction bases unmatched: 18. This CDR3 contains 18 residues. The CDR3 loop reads CASSPGPSGIGLGETQYF. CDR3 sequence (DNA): TGTGCCAGCAGCCCTGGGCCTAGCGGGATAGGGCTGGGAGAGACCCAGTACTTC.

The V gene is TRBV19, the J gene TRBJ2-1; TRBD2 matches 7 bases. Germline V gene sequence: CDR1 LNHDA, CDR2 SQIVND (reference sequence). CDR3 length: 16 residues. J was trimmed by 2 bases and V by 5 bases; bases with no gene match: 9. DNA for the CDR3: TGTGCCAGTAGTGTGATAGGCGGGAGAGCCTACAATGAGCAGTTCTTC. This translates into CASSVIGGRAYNEQFF.

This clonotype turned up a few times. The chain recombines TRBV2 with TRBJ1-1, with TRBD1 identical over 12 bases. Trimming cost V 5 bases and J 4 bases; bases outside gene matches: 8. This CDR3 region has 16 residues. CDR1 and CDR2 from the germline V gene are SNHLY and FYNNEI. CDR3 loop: CASSPGTGGQGTEAFF. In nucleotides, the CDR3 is TGTGCCAGCAGTCCAGGGACAGGGGGCCAGGGCACTGAAGCTTTCTTT.

CDR3 nucleotides: TGTGCCAGCAGCTCAGCAGAGTACTATGGCTACACCTTC. It codes for CASSSAEYYGYTF. This chain joins TRBV7-2 and TRBJ1-2, with D hard to call. Germline CDR1 reads SGHTA; CDR2 reads FQGNSA. The V and J ends lost 4 bases and 3 bases respectively, with 9 bases between them. The CDR3 is made up of 13 amino acids.